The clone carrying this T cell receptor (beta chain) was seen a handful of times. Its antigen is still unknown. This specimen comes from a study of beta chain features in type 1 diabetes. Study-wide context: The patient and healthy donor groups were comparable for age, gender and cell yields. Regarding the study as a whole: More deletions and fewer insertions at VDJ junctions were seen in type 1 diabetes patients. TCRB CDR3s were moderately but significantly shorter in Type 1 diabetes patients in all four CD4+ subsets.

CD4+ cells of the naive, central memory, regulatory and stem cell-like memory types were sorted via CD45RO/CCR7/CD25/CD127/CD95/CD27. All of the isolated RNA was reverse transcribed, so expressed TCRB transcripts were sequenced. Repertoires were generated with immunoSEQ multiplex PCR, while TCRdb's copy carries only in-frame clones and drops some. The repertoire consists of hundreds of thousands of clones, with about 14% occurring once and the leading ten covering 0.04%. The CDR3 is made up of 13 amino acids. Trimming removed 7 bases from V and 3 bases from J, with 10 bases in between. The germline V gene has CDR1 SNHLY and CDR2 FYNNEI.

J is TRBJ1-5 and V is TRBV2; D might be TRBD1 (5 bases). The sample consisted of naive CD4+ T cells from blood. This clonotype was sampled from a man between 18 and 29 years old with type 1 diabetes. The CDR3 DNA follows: TGTGCCAGCAAGGGGCAGAACAATCAGCCCCAGCATTTT. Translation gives CASKGQNNQPQHF.